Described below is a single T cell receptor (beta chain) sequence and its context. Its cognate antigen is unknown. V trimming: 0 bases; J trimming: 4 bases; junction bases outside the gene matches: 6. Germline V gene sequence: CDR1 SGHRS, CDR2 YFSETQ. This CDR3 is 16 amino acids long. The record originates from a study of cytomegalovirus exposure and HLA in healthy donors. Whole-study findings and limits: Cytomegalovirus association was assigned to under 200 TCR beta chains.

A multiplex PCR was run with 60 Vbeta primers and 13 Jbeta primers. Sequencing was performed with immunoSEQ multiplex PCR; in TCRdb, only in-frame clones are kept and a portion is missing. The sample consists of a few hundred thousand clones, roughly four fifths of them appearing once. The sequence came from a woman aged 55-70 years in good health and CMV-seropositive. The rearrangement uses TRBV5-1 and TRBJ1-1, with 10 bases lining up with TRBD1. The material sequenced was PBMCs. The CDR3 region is CASSLATGQGSTEAFF. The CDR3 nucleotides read TGCGCCAGCAGCTTGGCAACGGGACAGGGGAGCACTGAAGCTTTCTTT.